This T cell receptor (beta chain) emerged from a study of metastatic and nonmetastatic thyroid tumors (TCRdb year 2020). Looking at the study overall: For patients with malignant and with benign thyroid disease, the researchers compared repertoires between peripheral blood samples and tumor or nodule tissue samples. On the study overall, not on this receptor specifically: In both blood and tumor samples, TCR beta diversity was reported to be significantly higher in malignant tumors than in benign nodules.

Before undergoing thyroid surgery, none of the patients had been given any kind of treatment. Using T-cell receptor beta sequencing, the study looked back at clinical samples from patients collected from about 2011 to 2018. Counted from cysteine to phenylalanine, this CDR3 has 14 amino acids. CDR3 DNA is the only sequence kept; it has 42 bases, read in frame from the first base. The germline V gene yields SGHTA for CDR1 and FQGNSA for CDR2. Trimming removed 1 base from V and 9 bases from J, leaving 15 bases between the germline ends. Libraries were built with PCR. TCRdb lists the instrument as Illumina HiSeq 4000. High-throughput sequencing was used to profile the TCR beta-chain CDR3 region of every patient. In the authors' own workflow: Drawing on CDR3 differences between clinicopathological groups, the researchers built a classifier meant to tell apart patients with distant-metastatic papillary thyroid cancer. The Shannon index was used to assess repertoire diversity, and the Morisita-Horn index was used to assess tumor-blood repertoire similarity. TCRdb redid the processing of the public reads, applying fastp at Q25 and MiXCR, and retained in-frame beta chains. These V and J calls derive from TCRdb rather than the authors' analysis. In all, the sample holds 30,000 to 40,000 clones, and 14% to 15% of those were seen once. Jointly, the top ten make up under 20% of the sample.

This clone was detected ten times or more. What antigen it recognizes has not been identified. Base qualities were left out, and no much larger clone turns up one base away. This receptor chain uses TRBV7-2 and TRBJ2-5, with no confident D gene call. Source material: blood. The clonotype comes from a male donor with papillary thyroid cancer or a benign thyroid nodule (not recorded which). Some clones in this sample may be carry-over from other donors' samples. In nucleotides, the sequence is TGTGCCAGCAGCTTAGTGCTAGTCAGTTGGGCCCAGTACTTC. It specifies CASSLVLVSWAQYF.